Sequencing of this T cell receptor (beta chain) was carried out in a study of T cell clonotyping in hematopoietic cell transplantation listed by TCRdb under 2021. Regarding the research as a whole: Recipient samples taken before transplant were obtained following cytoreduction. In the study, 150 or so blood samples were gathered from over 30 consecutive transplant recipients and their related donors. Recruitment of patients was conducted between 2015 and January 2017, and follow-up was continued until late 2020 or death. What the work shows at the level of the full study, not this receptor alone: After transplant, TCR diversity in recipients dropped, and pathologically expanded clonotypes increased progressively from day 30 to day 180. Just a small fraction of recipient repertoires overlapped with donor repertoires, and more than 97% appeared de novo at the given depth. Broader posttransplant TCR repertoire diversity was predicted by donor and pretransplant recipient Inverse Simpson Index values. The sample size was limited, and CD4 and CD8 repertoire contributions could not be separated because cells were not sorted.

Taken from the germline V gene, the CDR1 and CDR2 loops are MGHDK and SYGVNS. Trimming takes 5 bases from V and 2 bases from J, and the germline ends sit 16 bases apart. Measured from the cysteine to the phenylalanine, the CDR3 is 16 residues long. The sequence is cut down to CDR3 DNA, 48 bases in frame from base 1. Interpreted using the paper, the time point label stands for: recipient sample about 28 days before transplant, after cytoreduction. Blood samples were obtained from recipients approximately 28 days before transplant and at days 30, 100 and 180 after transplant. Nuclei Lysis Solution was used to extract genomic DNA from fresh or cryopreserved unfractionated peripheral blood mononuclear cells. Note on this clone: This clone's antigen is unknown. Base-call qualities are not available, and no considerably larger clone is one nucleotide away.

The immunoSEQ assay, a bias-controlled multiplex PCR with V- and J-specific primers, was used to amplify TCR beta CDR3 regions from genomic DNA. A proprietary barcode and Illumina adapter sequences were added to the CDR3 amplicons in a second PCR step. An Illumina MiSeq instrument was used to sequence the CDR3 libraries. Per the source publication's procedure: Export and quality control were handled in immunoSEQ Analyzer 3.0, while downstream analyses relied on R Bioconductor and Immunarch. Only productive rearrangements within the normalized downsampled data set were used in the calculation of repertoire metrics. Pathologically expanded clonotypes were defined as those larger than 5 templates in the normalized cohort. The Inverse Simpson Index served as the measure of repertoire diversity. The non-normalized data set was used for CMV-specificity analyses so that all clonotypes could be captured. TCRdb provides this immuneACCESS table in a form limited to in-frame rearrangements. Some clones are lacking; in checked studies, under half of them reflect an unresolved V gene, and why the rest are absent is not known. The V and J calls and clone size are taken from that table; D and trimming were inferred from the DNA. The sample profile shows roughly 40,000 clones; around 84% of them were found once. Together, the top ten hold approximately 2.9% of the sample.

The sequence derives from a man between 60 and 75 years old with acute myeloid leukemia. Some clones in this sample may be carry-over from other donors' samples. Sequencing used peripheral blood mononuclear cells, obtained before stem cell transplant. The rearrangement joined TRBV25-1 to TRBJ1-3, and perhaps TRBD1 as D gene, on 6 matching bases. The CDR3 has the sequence CASSPGGPGPGNTIYF. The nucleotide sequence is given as TGTGCCAGCAGTCCCGGGGGGCCCGGGCCTGGAAACACCATATATTTT.